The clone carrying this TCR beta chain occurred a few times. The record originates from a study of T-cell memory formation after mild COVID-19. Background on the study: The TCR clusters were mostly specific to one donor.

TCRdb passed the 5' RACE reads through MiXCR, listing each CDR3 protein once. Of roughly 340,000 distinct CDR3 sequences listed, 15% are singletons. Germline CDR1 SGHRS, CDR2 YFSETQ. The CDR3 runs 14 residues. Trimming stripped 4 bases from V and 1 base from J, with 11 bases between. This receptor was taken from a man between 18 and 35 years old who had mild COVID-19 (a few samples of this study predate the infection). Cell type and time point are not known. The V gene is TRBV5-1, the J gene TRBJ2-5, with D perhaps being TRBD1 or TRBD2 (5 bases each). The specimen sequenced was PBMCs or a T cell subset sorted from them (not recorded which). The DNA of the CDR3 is TGCGCCAGCAGCAGAAGGGGACCCCAAGAGACCCAGTACTTC. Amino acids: CASSRRGPQETQYF.